The 19 T cell receptor beta chains below were found in one sample sequenced in a study of liver allograft versus peripheral blood T cells. Study in general: The authors compared T cell receptor repertoires in transplanted livers with recipients' peripheral blood repertoires.

TCRdb re-called the reads with MiXCR, one entry per CDR3 protein. Among just under 5,500 distinct CDR3 sequences listed, about a sixth were seen once. The receptors were gathered from a human patient who had a liver transplant. Some of the T cells might come from the graft donor.

This clonotype is medium-sized by share. The V and J genes are TRBV6-1 and TRBJ2-7; D gene unclear. This CDR3 contains 14 residues. Trimming shortened V by 6 bases and J by 6 bases, and 18 bases separated the two germline ends. CDR1 and CDR2 from the germline V gene are MNHNS and SASEGT. In DNA, the CDR3 is TGTGCCAGCAGCCATGTGGGATATAATAGCGAGCAGTACTTC. This gives the protein CASSHVGYNSEQYF.

This clonotype was observed a few times. The chain uses TRBV20-1 and TRBJ2-1; the match to TRBD1 covers 11 bases. V lost 4 bases and J lost 8; bases outside the gene matches: 10. The CDR3 sequence is 15 residues long. CDR1 is DFQATT and CDR2 is SNEGSKA in the germline V gene (reference sequence). The CDR3 DNA sequence: TGCAGTGCTACCTTTACTGGGACAGGGGGGGATGAGCAGTTCTTC. Translation gives CSATFTGTGGDEQFF.

This clonotype is judged medium-sized. The chain employs TRBV20-1 and TRBJ2-1, with D uncertain. The V gene's germline CDR1 is DFQATT and CDR2 SNEGSKA (reference sequence). V lost 5 bases and J lost 3, with 5 bases in between. The CDR3 spans 11 residues. The CDR3 coding sequence is TGCAGTGCTTGGAGCTACAATGAGCAGTTCTTC. Its translation: CSAWSYNEQFF.

There are a few counts of this clonotype. The chain employs TRBV7-9 and TRBJ2-7; D is perhaps TRBD1 or TRBD2 (6 bases each). The CDR3 is 18 residues long. The germline V gene encodes CDR1 SEHNR and CDR2 FQNEAQ (reference sequence). The V gene lost 2 bases and the J gene lost 5 bases, with 25 bases spanning the gap. DNA of the CDR3: TGTGCCAGCAGCTTAAAGGGGGGCAGGAGGAATAAGTCCCACGAGCAGTACTTC. Translated: CASSLKGGRRNKSHEQYF.

In its sample, this clonotype is medium-sized. The gene calls are TRBV7-2 and TRBJ2-7, with 8 bases that match TRBD1. The junction had 6 bases not matched to a gene; V was cut back by 4 bases and J by 7 bases. The germline V gene has CDR1 SGHTA and CDR2 FQGNSA. This CDR3 has 13 residues. This CDR3 is CASSSTQGGEQYF. CDR3 in DNA: TGTGCCAGCAGCTCAACACAGGGGGGAGAGCAGTACTTC.

Of note for this clonotype: This may arise from a read error, as a much more abundant clone is one base away. This sequence joins TRBV20-1 and TRBJ1-2, with D maybe TRBD1 (6 bases). The CDR3 has 15 amino acids. Trimming removed 6 bases from V and 0 bases from J, with 17 bases in between. The germline V gene encodes CDR1 DFQATT and CDR2 SNEGSKA (reference sequence). CDR3: CSATPKGQSNYGYTF. The CDR3 coding sequence is TGCAGTGCCACCCCGAAAGGACAGTCTAACTATGGCTACACCTTC.

This clonotype is termed medium-sized. This rearrangement joins TRBV12-3 or TRBV12-4 to TRBJ1-4; 12 bases line up with TRBD1. This CDR3 is built from 15 residues. The trim removed 6 bases at V and 7 bases at J, leaving 6 bases unmatched. The CDR3, as DNA: TGTGCCAGCAGCCAATGGGACAGGGGGCTTGAAAAACTGTTTTTT. Protein sequence: CASSQWDRGLEKLFF.

The rearrangement joins TRBV2 to TRBJ2-1; 8 positions agree with TRBD1. The germline CDR1 and CDR2 sequences are SNHLY and FYNNEI. The trim removed 4 bases at V and 7 bases at J, leaving 0 bases unmatched. The CDR3 runs 12 residues. The CDR3 DNA is TGTGCCAGCAGTGGGACAGGGAATGAGCAGTTCTTC. Translation: CASSGTGNEQFF.

This clonotype is classed as medium-sized. The V and J genes are TRBV9 and TRBJ1-2, with a weak D call TRBD1 (5 bases). V was shortened by 3 bases and J by 3 bases, with 12 bases between the two germline ends. The germline V gene has CDR1 SGDLS and CDR2 YYNGEE. The CDR3 is 14 residues long. CDR3: CASSAGRRDYGYTF. The CDR3, as DNA: TGTGCCAGCAGCGCGGGACGTCGAGACTATGGCTACACCTTC.

This clonotype rates as medium-sized. The V call is TRBV28, the J call TRBJ1-2, with unresolved D. Germline values: CDR1 MDHEN, CDR2 SYDVKM. V was trimmed by 5 bases and J by 4 bases, leaving 14 bases between them. The CDR3 is made up of 14 amino acids. CDR3 coding DNA: TGTGCCAGCAGTCCCAGCCCTGTAGGCTATGGCTACACCTTC. Amino acid sequence: CASSPSPVGYGYTF.

This sequence joins TRBV9 and TRBJ2-7, with D tentatively TRBD1 (5 bases). Deletions cut 2 bases from V and 2 bases from J, with 17 bases between. Germline CDR1 is SGDLS and CDR2 is YYNGEE. The CDR3 runs to 16 residues. CDR3 in DNA: TGTGCCAGCAGCGTGTCCCCGGGCAGGGCTACCTACGAGCAGTACTTC. This translates into CASSVSPGRATYEQYF. The full variable domain, in which reference TRBV9 and TRBJ2-7 provide the parts outside the CDR3, is DSGVTQTPKHLITATGQRVTLRCSPRSGDLSVYWYQQSLDQGLQFLIQYYNGEERAKGNILERFSAQQFPDLHSELNLSSLELGDSALYFCASSVSPGRATYEQYFGPGTRLTVT.

This clonotype is classed as medium-sized (0.01 to 0.1%). The V call is TRBV20-1, the J call TRBJ1-5, with D perhaps TRBD1 (6 bases). CDR3 length: 16 residues. Germline V lookup: CDR1 DFQATT, CDR2 SNEGSKA (reference sequence). Trimming took off 4 bases at V and 2 bases at J, with 18 bases between the two ends. Here the CDR3 reads CSATRTVGLGNQPQHF. In DNA, the CDR3 is TGCAGTGCTACCCGGACAGTCGGGCTGGGCAATCAGCCCCAGCATTTT.

This clonotype is classed as medium-sized. This chain uses TRBV9 with TRBJ1-4, with D possibly being TRBD1 (5 bases). Between the trimmed V and J ends, which lost 3 bases and 7 bases, there was a span of 19 bases. The CDR3 runs 16 residues. Germline V gene data show CDR1 as SGDLS and CDR2 as YYNGEE. The CDR3 loop is CASSALLGSGLEKLFF. CDR3 coding DNA: TGTGCCAGCAGCGCCCTTTTGGGGTCGGGGCTTGAAAAACTGTTTTTT. The full variable domain, in which reference TRBV9 and TRBJ1-4 provide the parts outside the CDR3, is DSGVTQTPKHLITATGQRVTLRCSPRSGDLSVYWYQQSLDQGLQFLIQYYNGEERAKGNILERFSAQQFPDLHSELNLSSLELGDSALYFCASSALLGSGLEKLFFGSGTQLSVL.

This chain uses TRBV2 with TRBJ2-1; maybe TRBD2 (6 bases). The V gene's germline CDR1 is SNHLY and CDR2 FYNNEI. Trimming pared 7 bases from V and 6 bases from J, leaving 10 bases between. The CDR3 runs 12 residues. The CDR3 loop is CASTLAGNEQFF. For the CDR3, the DNA is TGTGCCAGCACACTAGCAGGCAATGAGCAGTTCTTC.

This clonotype has just a few counts. This chain joins TRBV27 and TRBJ1-1; TRBD1 agrees at 7 bases. The V gene's germline CDR1 is MNHEY and CDR2 SMNVEV (reference sequence). The CDR3 is 18 amino acids. V gave up 6 bases and J gave up 6 bases; unmatched junction bases: 22. CDR3 region: CASRLTRQGIPSVAEAFF. The CDR3 nucleotides read TGTGCCAGCAGACTTACGCGACAGGGTATCCCCTCAGTGGCTGAAGCTTTCTTT.

By sample fraction, this clonotype is large. The chain joins TRBV10-3 to TRBJ1-2; tentative D call: TRBD1 (5 bases). CDR1 ENHRY and CDR2 SYGVKD come from the germline V gene. Trimming left V 6 bases short and J 4 bases short, with 21 bases between. This CDR3 has 16 amino acids. The CDR3 sequence is CAIRPGTSDGGYGYTF. DNA of the CDR3: TGTGCCATCAGACCCGGGACGTCAGACGGCGGCTATGGCTACACCTTC.

This clonotype counts as medium-sized. The gene calls are TRBV12-3 or TRBV12-4 and TRBJ1-2; no firm D call. Trimming removed 5 bases at V and 7 bases at J, with 17 bases between. This CDR3 contains 14 residues. The CDR3 region has the DNA TGTGCCAGCAGTCCCTCGAGCCTTACGGGTGGCTACACCTTC. Translated: CASSPSSLTGGYTF.

About this clonotype itself: A far larger clone is just one base off, so this is likely a read error. J is TRBJ1-4 and V is TRBV20-1; D gene uncertain. The DNA end is more similar to TRBJ1-6, so the J call may be wrong. Germline CDR1 reads DFQATT; CDR2 reads SNEGSKA (reference sequence). The CDR3 has 14 residues. The CDR3 here is CSAREDKGNSPLHF. The CDR3, as DNA: TGCAGTGCTAGAGAAGACAAGGGCAATTCACCCCTCCACTTT.

The rearrangement uses TRBV12-3 or TRBV12-4 and TRBJ1-2; 9 bases match TRBD1. V shed 7 bases and J 7 bases; nucleotides not matched to a gene: 4. This CDR3 region has 12 residues. The CDR3 is CASTRTGAGYTF. The DNA for the CDR3 is TGTGCCAGCACCCGGACAGGGGCTGGCTACACCTTC.